The clone carrying this T cell receptor beta chain was seen more than once but under ten times. As yet, its antigen is unknown. The source of the sample is a study of T-cell memory formation after mild COVID-19. Study outcomes and limitations: Detection of some responders pre-infection suggested pre-existing cross-reactive memory T cells participated. Contracting CD4+ clones sat mainly in CM and EM; CD8+ in EMRA. Day 15 to 85 contracting clones showed balanced CD4/CD8; later expanders leaned CD4+.

The 5'RACE method, run with constant-segment primers, produced TCR alpha and TCR beta cDNA libraries (carrying sample barcodes and UMIs). TCRdb called the 5' RACE reads again in MiXCR, with one record for every CDR3 protein. The sample has 100,000 to 140,000 distinct CDR3 sequences, approximately 15% seen once; the top ten hold about 39%. V lost 2 bases, J lost 1 base, and 8 bases lay in between. The length of the CDR3 is 13 residues. Germline V CDR1 and CDR2: SQVTM, ANQGSEA. This sequence joins TRBV29-1 and TRBJ1-1; D is uncertain. This TCR was sampled from a man in his late teens or twenties who had mild COVID-19 (a few samples of this study predate the infection). Cell type and time point are not known. Material: PBMCs or a T cell subset sorted from them (not recorded which). DNA for the CDR3: TGCAGCGTTGAATTGCTAGCGAACACTGAAGCTTTCTTT. Its protein product is CSVELLANTEAFF. The entire variable domain, with the rest obtained from reference TRBV29-1 and TRBJ1-1, is as follows: SAVISQKPSRDICQRGTSLTIQCQVDSQVTMMFWYRQQPGQSLTLIATANQGSEATYESGFVIDKFPISRPNLTFSTLTVSNMSPEDSSIYLCSVELLANTEAFFGQGTRLTVV.